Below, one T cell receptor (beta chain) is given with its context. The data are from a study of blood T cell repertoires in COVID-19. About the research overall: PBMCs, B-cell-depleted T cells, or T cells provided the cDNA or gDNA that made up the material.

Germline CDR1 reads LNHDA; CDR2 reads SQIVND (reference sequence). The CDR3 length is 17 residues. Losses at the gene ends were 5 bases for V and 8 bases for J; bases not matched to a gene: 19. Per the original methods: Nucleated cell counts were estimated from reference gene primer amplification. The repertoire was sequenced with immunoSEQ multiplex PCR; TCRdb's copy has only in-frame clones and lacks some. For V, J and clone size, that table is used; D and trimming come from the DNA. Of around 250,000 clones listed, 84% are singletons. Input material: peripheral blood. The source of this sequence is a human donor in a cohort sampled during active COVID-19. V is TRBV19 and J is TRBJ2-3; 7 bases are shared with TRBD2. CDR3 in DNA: TGTGCCAGTAGTGAATATGGGAGGGTCGGGGAGCAGGGTACGCAGTATTTT. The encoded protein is CASSEYGRVGEQGTQYF.